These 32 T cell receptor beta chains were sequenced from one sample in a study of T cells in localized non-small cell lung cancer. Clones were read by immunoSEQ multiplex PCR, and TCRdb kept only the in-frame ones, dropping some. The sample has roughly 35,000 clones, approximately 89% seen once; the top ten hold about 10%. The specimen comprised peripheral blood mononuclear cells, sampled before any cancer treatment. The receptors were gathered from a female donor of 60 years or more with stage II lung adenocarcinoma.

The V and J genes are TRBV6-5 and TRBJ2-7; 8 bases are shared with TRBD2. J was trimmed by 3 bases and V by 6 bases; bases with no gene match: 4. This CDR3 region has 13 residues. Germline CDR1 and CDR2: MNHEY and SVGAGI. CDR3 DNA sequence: TGTGCCAGCAGCTTTCGGGGGGGCTACGAGCAGTACTTC. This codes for CASSFRGGYEQYF.

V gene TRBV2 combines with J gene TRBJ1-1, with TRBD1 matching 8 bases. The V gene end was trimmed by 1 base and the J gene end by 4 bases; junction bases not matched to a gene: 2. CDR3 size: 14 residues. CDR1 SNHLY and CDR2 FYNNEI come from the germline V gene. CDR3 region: CASSEGGTGTEAFF. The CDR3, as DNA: TGTGCCAGCAGTGAAGGCGGGACAGGCACTGAAGCTTTCTTT.

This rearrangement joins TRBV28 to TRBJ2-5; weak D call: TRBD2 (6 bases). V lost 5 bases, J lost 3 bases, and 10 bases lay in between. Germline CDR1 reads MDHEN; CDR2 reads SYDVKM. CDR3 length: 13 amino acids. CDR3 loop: CASSPGREETQYF. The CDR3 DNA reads TGTGCCAGCAGTCCCGGGAGAGAAGAGACCCAGTACTTC.

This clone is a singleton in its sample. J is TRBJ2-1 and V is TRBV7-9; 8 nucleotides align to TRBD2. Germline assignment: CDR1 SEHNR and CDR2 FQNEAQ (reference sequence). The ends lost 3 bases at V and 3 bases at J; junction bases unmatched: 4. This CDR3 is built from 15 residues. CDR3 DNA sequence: TGTGCCAGCAGCTTTGCCGGGAGGGGCTACAATGAGCAGTTCTTC. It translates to CASSFAGRGYNEQFF.

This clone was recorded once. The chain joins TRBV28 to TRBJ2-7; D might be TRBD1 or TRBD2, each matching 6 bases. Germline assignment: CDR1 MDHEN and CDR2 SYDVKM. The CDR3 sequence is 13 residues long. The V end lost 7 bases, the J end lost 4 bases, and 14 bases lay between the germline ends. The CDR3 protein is CASTSRGVYEQYF. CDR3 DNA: TGTGCCAGCACCTCTAGGGGGGTTTACGAGCAGTACTTC.

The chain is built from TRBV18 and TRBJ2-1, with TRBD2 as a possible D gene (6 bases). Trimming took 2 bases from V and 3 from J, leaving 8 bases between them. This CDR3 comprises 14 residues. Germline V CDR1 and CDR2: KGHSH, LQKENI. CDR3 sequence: CASSPLEGYNEQFF. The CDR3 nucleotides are TGTGCCAGCTCACCATTGGAGGGCTACAATGAGCAGTTCTTC.

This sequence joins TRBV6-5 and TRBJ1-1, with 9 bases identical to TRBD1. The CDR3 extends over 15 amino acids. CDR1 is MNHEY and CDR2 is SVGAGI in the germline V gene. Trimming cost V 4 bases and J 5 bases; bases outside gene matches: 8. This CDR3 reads CASSSPRQGGTEAFF. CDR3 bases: TGTGCCAGCAGTTCCCCAAGACAGGGGGGTACTGAAGCTTTCTTT.

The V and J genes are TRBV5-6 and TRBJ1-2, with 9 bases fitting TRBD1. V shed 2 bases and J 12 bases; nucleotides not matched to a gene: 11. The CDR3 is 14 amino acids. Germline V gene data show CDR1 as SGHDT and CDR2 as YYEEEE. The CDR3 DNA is TGTGCCAGCAGCTTCACAGGGGGCGATTTCGGACACACCTTC. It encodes CASSFTGGDFGHTF.

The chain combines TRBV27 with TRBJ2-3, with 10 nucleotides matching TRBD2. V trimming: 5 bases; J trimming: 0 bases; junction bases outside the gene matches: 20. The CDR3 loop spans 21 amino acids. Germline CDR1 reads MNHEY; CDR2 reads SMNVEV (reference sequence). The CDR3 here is CASSNQLSDVGLAFSTDTQYF. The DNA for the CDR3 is TGTGCCAGCAGTAATCAACTCTCGGACGTGGGACTAGCGTTTAGCACAGATACGCAGTATTTT.

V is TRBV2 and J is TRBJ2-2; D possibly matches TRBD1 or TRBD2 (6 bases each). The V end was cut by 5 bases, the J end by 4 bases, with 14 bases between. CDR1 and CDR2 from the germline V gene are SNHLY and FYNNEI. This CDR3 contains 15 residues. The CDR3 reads CASSHRGRITGELFF. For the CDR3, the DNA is TGTGCCAGCAGTCACCGGGGGCGCATCACCGGGGAGCTGTTTTTT.

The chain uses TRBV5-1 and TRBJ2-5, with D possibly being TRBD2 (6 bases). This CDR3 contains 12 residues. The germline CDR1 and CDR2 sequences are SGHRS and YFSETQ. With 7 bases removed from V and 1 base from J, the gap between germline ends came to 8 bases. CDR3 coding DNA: TGCGCCAGCGGGGACTCCCAAGAGACCCAGTACTTC. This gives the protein CASGDSQETQYF.

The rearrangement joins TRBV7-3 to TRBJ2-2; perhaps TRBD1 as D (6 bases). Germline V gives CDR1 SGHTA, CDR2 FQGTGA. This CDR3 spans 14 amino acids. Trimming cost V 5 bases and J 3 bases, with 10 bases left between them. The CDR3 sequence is CASSRTVDTGELFF. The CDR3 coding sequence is TGTGCCAGCAGCCGGACAGTAGACACCGGGGAGCTGTTTTTT.

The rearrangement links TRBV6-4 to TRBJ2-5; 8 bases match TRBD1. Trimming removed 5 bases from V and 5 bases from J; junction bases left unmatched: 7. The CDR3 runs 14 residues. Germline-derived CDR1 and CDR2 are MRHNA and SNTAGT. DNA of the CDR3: TGTGCCAGCAGTCCTTCGGACAGGGTTGAGACCCAGTACTTC. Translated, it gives CASSPSDRVETQYF.

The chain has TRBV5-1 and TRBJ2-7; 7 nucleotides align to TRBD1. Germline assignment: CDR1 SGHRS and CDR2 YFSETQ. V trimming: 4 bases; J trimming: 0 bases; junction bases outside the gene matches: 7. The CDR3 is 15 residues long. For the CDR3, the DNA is TGCGCCAGCAGCCCTCCCCGGGACAGCTCCTACGAGCAGTACTTC. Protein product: CASSPPRDSSYEQYF.

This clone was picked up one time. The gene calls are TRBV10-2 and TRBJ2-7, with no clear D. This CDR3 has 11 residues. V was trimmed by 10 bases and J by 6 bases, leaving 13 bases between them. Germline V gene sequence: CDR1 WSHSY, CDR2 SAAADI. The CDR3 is CATSGGSEQYF. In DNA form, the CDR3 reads TGCGCCACCTCTGGTGGAAGCGAGCAGTACTTC.

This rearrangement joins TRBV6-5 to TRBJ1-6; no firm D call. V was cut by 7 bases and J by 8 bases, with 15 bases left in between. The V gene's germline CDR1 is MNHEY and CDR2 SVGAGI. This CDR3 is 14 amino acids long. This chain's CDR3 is CASTRAIRDSPLHF. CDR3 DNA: TGTGCCAGCACACGGGCCATTCGCGATTCACCCCTCCACTTT.

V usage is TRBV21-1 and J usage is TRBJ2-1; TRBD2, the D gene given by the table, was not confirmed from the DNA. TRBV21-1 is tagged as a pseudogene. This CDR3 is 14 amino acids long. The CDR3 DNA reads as TGTGCCAGCAGCAAACACGGGTCCTACAATGAGCAGTTCTTC. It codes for CASSKHGSYNEQFF.

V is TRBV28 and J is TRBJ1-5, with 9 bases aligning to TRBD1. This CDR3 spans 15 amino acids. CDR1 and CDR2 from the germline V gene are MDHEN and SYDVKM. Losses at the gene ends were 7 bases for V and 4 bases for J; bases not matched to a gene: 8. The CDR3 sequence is CASNIRDRDNQPQHF. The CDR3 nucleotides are TGTGCCAGCAATATCCGGGACAGGGATAATCAGCCCCAGCATTTT. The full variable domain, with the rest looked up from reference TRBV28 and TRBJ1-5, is DVKVTQSSRYLVKRTGEKVFLECVQDMDHENMFWYRQDPGLGLRLIYFSYDVKMKEKGDIPEGYSVSREKKERFSLILESASTNQTSMYLCASNIRDRDNQPQHFGDGTRLSIL.

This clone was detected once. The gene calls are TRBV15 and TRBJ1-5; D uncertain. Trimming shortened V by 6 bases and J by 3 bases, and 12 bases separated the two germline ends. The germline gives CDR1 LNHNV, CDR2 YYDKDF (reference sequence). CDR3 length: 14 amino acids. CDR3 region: CATRSGTVNQPQHF. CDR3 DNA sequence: TGTGCCACCAGGTCGGGTACCGTCAATCAGCCCCAGCATTTT.

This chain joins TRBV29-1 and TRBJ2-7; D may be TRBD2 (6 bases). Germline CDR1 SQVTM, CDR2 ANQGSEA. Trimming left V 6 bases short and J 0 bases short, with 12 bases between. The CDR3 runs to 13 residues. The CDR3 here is CSVPGLSSYEQYF. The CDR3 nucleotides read TGCAGCGTCCCCGGACTATCCTCCTACGAGCAGTACTTC.

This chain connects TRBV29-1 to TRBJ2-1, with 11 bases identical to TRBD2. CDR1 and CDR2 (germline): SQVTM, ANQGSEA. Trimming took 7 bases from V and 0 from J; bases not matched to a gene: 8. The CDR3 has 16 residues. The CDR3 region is CSASGLAATSYNEQFF. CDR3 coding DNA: TGCAGCGCGTCGGGACTAGCGGCTACCTCCTACAATGAGCAGTTCTTC.

The CDR3 protein is CATERGDPEAFF. CDR3 coding DNA: TGTGCCACCGAGAGGGGGGACCCTGAAGCTTTCTTT. The V gene is TRBV6-1, the J gene TRBJ1-1; TRBD1 might be the D (6 bases). Germline V CDR1 and CDR2: MNHNS, SASEGT. The CDR3 totals 12 residues. Between the trimmed V and J ends, which lost 10 bases and 6 bases, there was a span of 15 bases.

This chain's CDR3 is CASSVSGALSGNTIYF. CDR3 DNA sequence: TGTGCCAGCAGCGTATCGGGGGCCCTCTCTGGAAACACCATATATTTT. The chain carries TRBV9 and TRBJ1-3; possibly TRBD1 for D (6 bases). V gave up 1 base and J gave up 0 bases, with 11 bases separating them. Germline CDR1 is SGDLS and CDR2 is YYNGEE. The CDR3 sequence is 16 residues long.

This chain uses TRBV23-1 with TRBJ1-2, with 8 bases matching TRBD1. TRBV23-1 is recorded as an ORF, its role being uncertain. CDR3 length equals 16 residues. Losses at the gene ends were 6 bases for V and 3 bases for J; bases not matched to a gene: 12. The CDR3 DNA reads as TGCGCCAGCAGGCTGGGCTTTGGACAGGGCTACTATGGCTACACCTTC. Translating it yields CASRLGFGQGYYGYTF.

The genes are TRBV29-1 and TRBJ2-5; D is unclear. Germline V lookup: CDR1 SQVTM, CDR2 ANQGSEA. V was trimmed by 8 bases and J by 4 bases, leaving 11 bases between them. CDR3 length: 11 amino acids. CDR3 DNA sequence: TGCAGCCATCAGATGGGAGAGACCCAGTACTTC. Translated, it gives CSHQMGETQYF.

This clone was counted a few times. CDR3 nucleotide sequence: TGTGCCAGCAGCTTAGCGGCCGGGGAGCTGTTTTTT. Amino acids: CASSLAAGELFF. The chain employs TRBV13 and TRBJ2-2, with D unresolved. Trimming stripped 1 base from V and 6 bases from J, with 3 bases between. CDR1 and CDR2 (germline): PRHDT, FYEKMQ (reference sequence). The CDR3 loop spans 12 amino acids.

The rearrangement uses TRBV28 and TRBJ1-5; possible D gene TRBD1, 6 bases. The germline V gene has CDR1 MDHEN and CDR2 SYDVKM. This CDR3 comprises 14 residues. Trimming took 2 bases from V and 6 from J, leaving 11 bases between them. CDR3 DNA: TGTGCCAGCAGTTTAGGGGGCTCGGGTCAGCCCCAGCATTTT. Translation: CASSLGGSGQPQHF.

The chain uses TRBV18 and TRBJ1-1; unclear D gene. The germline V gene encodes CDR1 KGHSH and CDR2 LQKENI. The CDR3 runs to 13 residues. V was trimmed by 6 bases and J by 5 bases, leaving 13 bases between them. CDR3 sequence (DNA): TGTGCCAGCTCCCCCACCGTTTCTACTGAAGCTTTCTTT. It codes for CASSPTVSTEAFF. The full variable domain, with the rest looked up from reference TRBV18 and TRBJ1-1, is NAGVMQNPRHLVRRRGQEARLRCSPMKGHSHVYWYRQLPEEGLKFMVYLQKENIIDESGMPKERFSAEFPKEGPSILRIQQVVRGDSAAYFCASSPTVSTEAFFGQGTRLTVV.

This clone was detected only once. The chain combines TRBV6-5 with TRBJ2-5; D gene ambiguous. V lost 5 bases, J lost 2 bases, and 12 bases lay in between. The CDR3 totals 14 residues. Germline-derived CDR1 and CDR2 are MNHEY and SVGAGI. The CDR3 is CASSPAQIQETQYF. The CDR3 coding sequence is TGTGCCAGCAGTCCTGCCCAAATACAAGAGACCCAGTACTTC.

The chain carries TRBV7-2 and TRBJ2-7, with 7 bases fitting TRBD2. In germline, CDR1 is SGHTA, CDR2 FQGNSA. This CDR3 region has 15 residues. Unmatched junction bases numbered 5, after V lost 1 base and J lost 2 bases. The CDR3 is CASSLVTLAAYEQYF. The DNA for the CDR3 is TGTGCCAGCAGCTTAGTTACGCTAGCGGCCTACGAGCAGTACTTC.

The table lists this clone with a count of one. CDR3 sequence: CASSVVSSGRRSETQYF. For the CDR3, the DNA is TGTGCCAGCAGCGTGGTCTCTAGCGGGAGAAGAAGTGAGACCCAGTACTTC. The chain has TRBV7-6 and TRBJ2-5; 10 nucleotides align to TRBD2. The trim removed 5 bases at V and 5 bases at J, leaving 14 bases unmatched. The CDR3 extends over 17 amino acids. The germline gives CDR1 SGHVS, CDR2 FNYEAQ. The variable domain in full, completed from reference TRBV7-6 and TRBJ2-5, reads GAGVSQSPRYKVTKRGQDVALRCDPISGHVSLYWYRQALGQGPEFLTYFNYEAQQDKSGLPNDRFSAERPEGSISTLTIQRTEQRDSAMYRCASSVVSSGRRSETQYFGPGTRLLVL.

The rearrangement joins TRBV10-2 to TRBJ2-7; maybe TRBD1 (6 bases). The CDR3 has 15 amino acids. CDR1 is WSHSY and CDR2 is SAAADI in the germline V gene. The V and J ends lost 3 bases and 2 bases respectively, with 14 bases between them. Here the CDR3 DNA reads TGCGCCAGCAGTGAACAGGGCAGGGGCGCCTACGAGCAGTACTTC. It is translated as CASSEQGRGAYEQYF.